This section outlines one T cell receptor beta chain sequence together with its context. What it binds is not known. This sample was taken from a study of shared clonotypes between healthy human individuals. Study details: Those who served as donors were a couple of women and three men between the ages of 18 and 49.

The germline gives CDR1 LNHDA, CDR2 SQIVND (reference sequence). CDR3 length equals 14 residues. The V segment lost 8 bases and the J segment 3 bases; nucleotides outside the gene matches: 8. Study findings and constraints: The represented genetic and exposure-history diversity was limited by the small number of donors.

Execution of the assay was at deep level. The table came from immunoSEQ multiplex PCR; TCRdb's copy has only in-frame clones and leaves some out. The data hold about half a million clones, with roughly 78% observed a single time. The chain recombines TRBV19 with TRBJ1-1; 8 bases align to TRBD1. The TCR comes from a woman between 35 and 50 years old in good health. Some clones in this sample may be carry-over from other donors' samples. The sequencing sample was made of PBMCs. CDR3 sequence reads: CASVTGEGYTEAFF. CDR3 coding DNA: TGTGCCAGTGTGACAGGGGAGGGTTACACTGAAGCTTTCTTT.